These T cell receptor beta chains were read from a single sample in a study of T cell responses to AZD1222 COVID-19 vaccine. The repertoire was sequenced with immunoSEQ multiplex PCR; TCRdb's copy has only in-frame clones and lacks some. Counted here are approximately 68,000 clones, 88% occurring once; the ten biggest clones make up about 5%. The sequenced sample was peripheral blood, obtained 28 days after the second dose of the MenACWY control vaccine. These receptors were collected from an adult who received the MenACWY meningococcal vaccine as a control. CDR3s include the opening cysteine and the closing phenylalanine or tryptophan. The D gene is left open where the match is weak. Clone size is given for some rows only: seen once, a few or many times, or a class if the clone is expanded.

D gene | J gene | clone size | V gene | CDR3 protein | CDR3 DNA
. | TRBJ2-5 | . | TRBV5-1 | CASSLALLPQETQYF | TGCGCCAGCAGCTTGGCTTTGCTTCCGCAAGAGACCCAGTACTTC
. | TRBJ1-2 | . | TRBV5-1 | CASSSAVNYGYTF | TGCGCCAGCAGCTCGGCAGTCAACTATGGCTACACCTTC
. | TRBJ1-1 | once | TRBV2 | CASRLTRRNTEAFF | TGTGCCAGCAGGCTGACCCGTAGGAACACTGAAGCTTTCTTT
TRBD1 | TRBJ2-6 | . | TRBV5-1 | CASSAGQGLSGANVLTF | TGCGCCAGCAGCGCCGGACAGGGCCTTTCTGGGGCCAACGTCCTGACTTTC
TRBD2 | TRBJ2-4 | . | TRBV5-4 | CASSLAAGGRDIQYF | TGTGCCAGCAGCTTGGCGGCGGGGGGGCGGGACATTCAGTACTTC
. | TRBJ2-7 | . | TRBV7-9 | CASSAVVGLEQYF | TGTGCCAGCAGCGCCGTTGTGGGGTTGGAGCAGTACTTC
. | TRBJ2-7 | . | TRBV19 | CASSIQDASYEQYF | TGTGCCAGTAGTATCCAGGACGCGTCCTACGAGCAGTACTTC
TRBD1 | TRBJ1-4 | . | TRBV2 | CASRPGTEREKLFF | TGTGCCAGCAGGCCCGGGACAGAAAGGGAAAAACTGTTTTTT
TRBD1 | TRBJ2-7 | . | TRBV7-9 | CASSSTPGQGAFEQYF | TGTGCCAGCAGCTCGACTCCGGGACAGGGGGCTTTCGAGCAGTACTTC
TRBD1 | TRBJ2-5 | once | TRBV7-9 | CASSAWTGEETQYF | TGTGCCAGCAGCGCTTGGACAGGGGAAGAGACCCAGTACTTC
. | TRBJ2-3 | . | TRBV30 | CAWKRADTQYF | TGTGCCTGGAAACGGGCGGATACGCAGTATTTT
. | TRBJ1-1 | few | TRBV7-8 | CASSLVRENTEAFF | TGTGCCAGCAGCTTAGTGAGGGAGAACACTGAAGCTTTCTTT
. | TRBJ2-7 | . | TRBV18 | CASSPGGPSTYEQYF | TGTGCCAGCTCACCAGGGGGTCCCTCCACCTACGAGCAGTACTTC
TRBD1 | TRBJ2-1 | . | TRBV2 | CASSGTGSYEQFF | TGTGCCAGCAGTGGGACAGGGAGTTACGAGCAGTTCTTC
TRBD1 | TRBJ2-5 | . | TRBV9 | CASSEGQGQETQYF | TGTGCCAGCAGCGAAGGACAGGGCCAGGAGACCCAGTACTTC
. | TRBJ2-7 | . | TRBV7-2 | CASSTGDGSYEQYF | TGTGCCAGCAGCACCGGGGACGGTTCCTACGAGCAGTACTTC
. | TRBJ1-2 | . | TRBV14 | CASSQDSYFADGYTF | TGTGCCAGCAGCCAAGACAGCTACTTTGCGGATGGCTACACCTTC